The 24 T cell receptor beta chains below all came from one sample that was sequenced in a study of vaccination and CD4 T cells after COVID-19. Cultured CD4+ T cell DNA was sequenced using the Oncomine TCR Beta short-read assay. TCRdb independently ran MiXCR on the PCR reads; one entry per CDR3 protein. In the table there are roughly 15,000 distinct CDR3 sequences, roughly 62% of which are singletons. Their specific antigens are unknown. The treatment was: roughly 10-day PBMC culture with coronavirus spike peptide pools or control peptides (ViraFEST assay). Sequencing was done on a sample of CD4+ T cells from blood, cultured in vitro. These receptors originate from a human donor who had recovered from COVID-19.

This chain connects TRBV27 to TRBJ1-2; D call uncertain. The CDR3 has 13 amino acids. From germline, CDR1 is MNHEY and CDR2 SMNVEV (reference sequence). With 6 bases removed from V and 2 bases from J, the gap between germline ends came to 10 bases. The CDR3 sequence: CASSHSGNYGYTF. The CDR3 DNA reads TGTGCCAGCAGCCATTCGGGGAACTATGGCTACACCTTC.

The V call is TRBV6-5, the J call TRBJ2-7; TRBD1 might be the D (6 bases). Per germline, CDR1 MNHEY and CDR2 SVGAGI. V lost 4 bases and J 1 base, leaving 14 bases between the germline ends. There are 15 residues in the CDR3. This CDR3 is CASSFRPDRSYEQYF. CDR3 nucleotides: TGTGCCAGCAGTTTTCGACCAGACAGGTCCTACGAGCAGTACTTC.

This chain joins TRBV2 and TRBJ1-1; D unresolved. The CDR3 covers 14 residues. V lost 2 bases to trimming and J lost 1 base, with 8 bases between them. The germline V gene has CDR1 SNHLY and CDR2 FYNNEI. The CDR3 here is CASSERSGNTEAFF. The CDR3 region has the DNA TGTGCCAGCAGTGAACGGTCAGGGAACACTGAAGCTTTCTTT.

The CDR3 here is CASSLSPDQVYEQYF. The CDR3, as DNA: TGTGCCAGCAGTTTATCTCCGGACCAAGTCTACGAGCAGTACTTC. The rearrangement links TRBV27 to TRBJ2-7; unclear D gene. This CDR3 contains 15 residues. Trimming pared 0 bases from V and 3 bases from J, leaving 12 bases between. Germline V CDR1 and CDR2: MNHEY, SMNVEV (reference sequence).

This chain joins TRBV7-9 and TRBJ1-3, with D tentatively TRBD1 (6 bases). The V end lost 5 bases, the J end lost 0 bases, and 20 bases lay between the germline ends. Per the germline V gene, CDR1 is SEHNR and CDR2 is FQNEAQ (reference sequence). The CDR3 spans 18 residues. CDR3 sequence reads: CASSGRTGQRYSGNTIYF. As DNA, the CDR3 is TGTGCCAGCAGCGGTCGTACAGGGCAACGATACTCTGGAAACACCATATATTTT. The complete variable domain, with remaining parts taken from reference TRBV7-9 and TRBJ1-3, reads DTGVSQNPRHKITKRGQNVTFRCDPISEHNRLYWYRQTLGQGPEFLTYFQNEAQLEKSRLLSDRFSAERPKGSFSTLEIQRTEQGDSAMYLCASSGRTGQRYSGNTIYFGEGSWLTVV.

The chain employs TRBV27 and TRBJ2-3, with 12 positions matching TRBD2. The CDR3 is 14 residues long. J lost 4 bases, V lost 8 bases, and 4 bases had no gene match. The germline V gene encodes CDR1 MNHEY and CDR2 SMNVEV (reference sequence). The CDR3 nucleotides are TGTGCCAGCGCGACTAGCGGGAGTCCAGATACGCAGTATTTT. This encodes CASATSGSPDTQYF.

V gene TRBV30 combines with J gene TRBJ1-3; D call uncertain. The CDR3 extends over 13 amino acids. Trimming left V 0 bases short and J 0 bases short, with 3 bases between. Germline values: CDR1 GTSNPN, CDR2 SVGIG (reference sequence). This CDR3 is CAWSVLSGNTIYF. DNA of the CDR3: TGTGCCTGGAGTGTCCTCTCTGGAAACACCATATATTTT. Full variable domain (rest looked up from reference TRBV30 and TRBJ1-3): SQTIHQWPATLVQPVGSPLSLECTVEGTSNPNLYWYRQAAGRGLQLLFYSVGIGQISSEVPQNLSASRPQDRQFILSSKKLLLSDSGFYLCAWSVLSGNTIYFGEGSWLTVV.

The CDR3 spells CASTNPGGGQGALNQPQHF. In DNA form, the CDR3 reads TGTGCCAGCACCAACCCTGGGGGGGGGCAAGGGGCCCTCAATCAGCCCCAGCATTTT. The genes are TRBV21-1 and TRBJ1-5. TRBV21-1 is an annotated pseudogene. The CDR3 contains 19 residues.

The CDR3 DNA follows: TGTGCCAGCAGTTTTGCGGGGGTCACTACCGGGGAGCTGTTTTTT. This codes for CASSFAGVTTGELFF. The chain couples TRBV28 to TRBJ2-2; 7 nucleotides agree with TRBD2. Germline lookup yields CDR1 MDHEN and CDR2 SYDVKM. The CDR3 is made up of 15 amino acids. V shed 3 bases and J 5 bases; nucleotides not matched to a gene: 6.

This clonotype was observed a single time. J is TRBJ2-3 and V is TRBV7-2, with D unresolved. This CDR3 is built from 12 residues. Per germline, CDR1 SGHTA and CDR2 FQGNSA. Trimming cost V 4 bases and J 2 bases, with 4 bases left between them. The CDR3 bases are TGTGCCAGCAGCTATTACACAGATACGCAGTATTTT. Translation: CASSYYTDTQYF.

The chain combines TRBV7-8 with TRBJ1-3; unclear D gene. This CDR3 spans 14 amino acids. Germline assignment: CDR1 SGHVS and CDR2 FQNEAQ. Trimming cost V 3 bases and J 6 bases, with 12 bases left between them. CDR3 loop: CASSFETYSNTIYF. For the CDR3, the DNA is TGTGCCAGCAGCTTCGAGACGTACTCAAACACCATATATTTT.

The chain couples TRBV6-1 to TRBJ1-5; D gene unclear. V was shortened by 0 bases and J by 5 bases, with 11 bases between the two germline ends. This CDR3 region has 15 residues. From germline, CDR1 is MNHNS and CDR2 SASEGT. CDR3 region: CASSEAGVSYQPQHF. Here the CDR3 DNA reads TGTGCCAGCAGTGAAGCTGGGGTTTCCTATCAGCCCCAGCATTTT.

The chain employs TRBV24-1 and TRBJ1-2; 7 nucleotides line up with TRBD1. Losses at the gene ends were 0 bases for V and 5 bases for J; bases not matched to a gene: 11. Germline lookup yields CDR1 KGHDR and CDR2 SFDVKD. The CDR3 consists of 17 residues. The CDR3 nucleotides are TGTGCCACCAGTGATTTGGTAGCAGGGGGTGGAGTTTATGGCTACACCTTC. It yields the protein CATSDLVAGGGVYGYTF.

V usage is TRBV7-2 and J usage is TRBJ2-5; 8 nucleotides agree with TRBD1. Germline lookup yields CDR1 SGHTA and CDR2 FQGNSA. V gave up 0 bases and J gave up 3 bases; unmatched junction bases: 3. CDR3 length equals 15 residues. CDR3 sequence: CASSLATGAKETQYF. Here the CDR3 DNA reads TGTGCCAGCAGCTTAGCGACAGGGGCCAAAGAGACCCAGTACTTC.

This clonotype was recorded only once. The chain combines TRBV6-2 or TRBV6-3 with TRBJ1-2; 8 bases agree with TRBD1. The V gene's germline CDR1 is MNHEY and CDR2 SVGEGT. The V segment lost 8 bases and the J segment 7 bases; nucleotides outside the gene matches: 12. The CDR3 runs to 14 residues. CDR3 sequence reads: CASGGGRGRFGYTF. The CDR3 DNA reads as TGTGCCAGCGGCGGCGGCAGGGGGCGATTTGGCTACACCTTC.

J is TRBJ2-2 and V is TRBV5-4, with D unclear. Between the trimmed V and J ends, which lost 0 bases and 7 bases, there was a span of 4 bases. Looked up from germline, CDR1 is SGHNT and CDR2 is YYREEE (reference sequence). The CDR3 runs 12 residues. This CDR3 reads CASSLADGELFF. In nucleotides, the CDR3 is TGTGCCAGCAGCTTGGCCGACGGGGAGCTGTTTTTT.

V and J are TRBV2 and TRBJ2-6; possible D gene TRBD2, 5 bases. Germline CDR1 is SNHLY and CDR2 is FYNNEI. This CDR3 contains 19 residues. Trimming cost V 6 bases and J 0 bases, with 21 bases left between them. The CDR3 is CASRAGSGRLSSGANVLTF. The CDR3 DNA sequence: TGTGCCAGCAGGGCGGGCAGCGGCCGACTTAGCTCTGGGGCCAACGTCCTGACTTTC.

V is TRBV18 and J is TRBJ2-7; 11 bases agree with TRBD2. Germline-derived CDR1 and CDR2 are KGHSH and LQKENI. After removal of 0 bases from V and 5 bases from J, the junction contained 9 bases not matched to a gene. This CDR3 contains 17 residues. DNA of the CDR3: TGTGCCAGCTCACCACCGGGACTAGCGGCCCTTGGGCACGAGCAGTACTTC. Its translation: CASSPPGLAALGHEQYF.

The chain has TRBV11-2 and TRBJ2-1; 8 bases agree with TRBD2. The V gene end was trimmed by 7 bases and the J gene end by 4 bases; junction bases not matched to a gene: 6. The CDR3 runs to 14 residues. The germline gives CDR1 SGHAT, CDR2 FQNNGV. As DNA, the CDR3 is TGTGCCAGCAACCGGGGGGGCCGATACAATGAGCAGTTCTTC. Translating gives CASNRGGRYNEQFF.

The V call is TRBV5-1, the J call TRBJ2-5; no definite D call. Between the trimmed V and J ends, which lost 0 bases and 5 bases, there was a span of 5 bases. Germline V gene lookup returns CDR1 SGHRS and CDR2 YFSETQ. This CDR3 is 12 amino acids long. CDR3 DNA sequence: TGCGCCAGCAGCTTGGCCCGGGAGACCCAGTACTTC. This encodes CASSLARETQYF.

This clonotype has a single count. V and J are TRBV27 and TRBJ2-2; D perhaps matches TRBD2 (7 bases). Germline V CDR1 and CDR2: MNHEY, SMNVEV (reference sequence). There are 18 residues in the CDR3. V was cut by 1 base and J by 4 bases, with 19 bases left in between. This CDR3 reads CASSLFPPGGGVTGELFF. In DNA form, the CDR3 reads TGTGCCAGCAGTTTATTCCCCCCAGGCGGGGGCGTCACCGGGGAGCTGTTTTTT.

The chain couples TRBV5-1 to TRBJ2-5; 7 nucleotides align to TRBD1. Germline V lookup: CDR1 SGHRS, CDR2 YFSETQ. The CDR3 consists of 15 residues. The junction had 11 bases not matched to a gene; V was cut back by 4 bases and J by 5 bases. CDR3 nucleotides: TGCGCCAGCAGCGCCCGACAGGGATCTTGGGAGACCCAGTACTTC. It yields the protein CASSARQGSWETQYF. Looking up the rest from reference TRBV5-1 and TRBJ2-5 gives the full variable domain: KAGVTQTPRYLIKTRGQQVTLSCSPISGHRSVSWYQQTPGQGLQFLFEYFSETQRNKGNFPGRFSGRQFSNSRSEMNVSTLELGDSALYLCASSARQGSWETQYFGPGTRLLVL.

The chain has TRBV28 and TRBJ1-6; D gene unclear. V was pared by 3 bases and J by 2 bases, with 8 bases between. This CDR3 is 15 amino acids long. The germline V gene has CDR1 MDHEN and CDR2 SYDVKM. CDR3 sequence reads: CASSFGDTYNSPLHF. CDR3 nucleotides: TGTGCCAGCAGTTTCGGAGACACCTATAATTCACCCCTCCACTTT. The entire variable domain, with the rest obtained from reference TRBV28 and TRBJ1-6, is as follows: DVKVTQSSRYLVKRTGEKVFLECVQDMDHENMFWYRQDPGLGLRLIYFSYDVKMKEKGDIPEGYSVSREKKERFSLILESASTNQTSMYLCASSFGDTYNSPLHFGNGTRLTVT.

The V and J genes are TRBV6-1 and TRBJ1-2; TRBD1 might be the D (5 bases). Between the trimmed V and J ends, which lost 7 bases and 7 bases, there was a span of 16 bases. The CDR3 sequence is 13 residues long. The germline V gene encodes CDR1 MNHNS and CDR2 SASEGT. The CDR3 reads CASTPWQGGGYTF. The CDR3 DNA follows: TGTGCCAGCACGCCATGGCAGGGAGGTGGCTACACCTTC.